What follows are 30 T cell receptor beta chains derived from one specimen sequenced in a study of human T cells and chemical hapten exposure. TCRdb independently ran MiXCR on the RACE reads; one entry per CDR3 protein. Among more than 35,000 distinct CDR3 sequences listed, 3.7% were seen once. Time point of the sample: healthy volunteer bleed at 6 weeks. Total RNA was isolated from unfractionated whole blood. The sequenced material came from whole blood. Receptor source: a human donor in good health. Some clones in this sample may be carry-over from other donors' samples.

This clonotype was detected a few times. The V and J genes are TRBV18 and TRBJ2-1; D is perhaps TRBD1 (6 bases). Germline V gene sequence: CDR1 KGHSH, CDR2 LQKENI. Trimming shortened V by 1 base and J by 3 bases, and 19 bases separated the two germline ends. The CDR3 is made up of 18 amino acids. CDR3 coding DNA: TGTGCCAGCTCACCACGGGGCCCGACAGGAACCATCTACAATGAGCAGTTCTTC. This codes for CASSPRGPTGTIYNEQFF.

In this sample, this clonotype turned up many times. This chain uses TRBV2 with TRBJ2-7; D ambiguous. V gave up 6 bases and J gave up 2 bases, with 8 bases separating them. The CDR3 spans 12 residues. The germline CDR1 and CDR2 sequences are SNHLY and FYNNEI. The chain's CDR3 is CASRGPTYEQYF. CDR3 nucleotide sequence: TGTGCCAGCAGGGGTCCCACCTACGAGCAGTACTTC.

This clonotype was found many times. The chain recombines TRBV12-3 or TRBV12-4 with TRBJ1-1, with D unclear. The CDR3 covers 12 residues. V lost 3 bases and J lost 7, with 9 bases in between. The DNA for the CDR3 is TGTGCCAGCAGTTTGGGAAGTTATGAAGCTTTCTTT. This translates into CASSLGSYEAFF.

This clonotype was counted many times. This chain uses TRBV12-3 or TRBV12-4 with TRBJ1-1; tentative D call: TRBD1 (6 bases). V dropped 8 bases and J dropped 4 bases, with 26 bases sitting between them. This CDR3 contains 17 residues. CDR3 sequence reads: CASSISEWGPGLTEAFF. The CDR3 DNA reads as TGTGCCAGCTCGATTTCAGAGTGGGGGCCCGGTCTCACTGAAGCTTTCTTT.

This clonotype was counted many times. The V gene is TRBV7-6, the J gene TRBJ1-1; maybe TRBD1 (6 bases). The V end lost 5 bases, the J end lost 3 bases, and 19 bases lay between the germline ends. The V gene's germline CDR1 is SGHVS and CDR2 FNYEAQ. CDR3 length equals 16 residues. The CDR3 bases are TGTGCCAGCAGCGTCCGACAGGTAAGGTCGGACACTGAAGCTTTCTTT. This translates into CASSVRQVRSDTEAFF.

The V gene is TRBV6-1, the J gene TRBJ2-1; maybe TRBD2 (6 bases). Germline values: CDR1 MNHNS, CDR2 SASEGT. This CDR3 comprises 14 residues. V gave up 11 bases and J gave up 0 bases, with 14 bases separating them. The CDR3 region is CAGLGGSSYNEQFF. The CDR3 DNA reads as TGTGCCGGGCTCGGGGGAAGCTCCTACAATGAGCAGTTCTTC.

This clonotype came up many times. The gene calls are TRBV5-1 and TRBJ2-2; D is perhaps TRBD1 (6 bases). This CDR3 has 15 amino acids. From germline, CDR1 is SGHRS and CDR2 YFSETQ. Trimming stripped 4 bases from V and 2 bases from J, with 12 bases between. In DNA, the CDR3 is TGCGCCAGCAGCCTCCCGGACAGAAACACCGGGGAGCTGTTTTTT. Translating gives CASSLPDRNTGELFF.

At least ten counts were recorded for this clonotype. V is TRBV9 and J is TRBJ1-1; tentatively, D is TRBD1 (6 bases). The CDR3 spans 13 residues. CDR1 is SGDLS, CDR2 YYNGEE, per germline. The V and J ends lost 4 bases and 5 bases respectively, with 12 bases between them. The CDR3 DNA sequence: TGTGCCAGCAGCTTGGGGGGGGCAACTGAAGCTTTCTTT. Its translation is CASSLGGATEAFF.

The rearrangement links TRBV6-1 to TRBJ2-1; D is perhaps TRBD2 (7 bases). V was pared by 2 bases and J by 4 bases, with 15 bases between. Germline V gene sequence: CDR1 MNHNS, CDR2 SASEGT. The CDR3 runs 16 residues. CDR3 nucleotide sequence: TGTGCCAGCAGTGAACGAACAGGGCGGGGGTACAATGAGCAGTTCTTC. Its translation is CASSERTGRGYNEQFF.

There are many counts of this clonotype. The chain couples TRBV6-2 or TRBV6-3 to TRBJ2-1; 11 positions agree with TRBD2. The CDR3 is 16 amino acids. Looked up from germline, CDR1 is MNHEY and CDR2 is SVGEGT. Germline trimming cut 7 bases from V and 9 bases from J; bases unmatched to any gene: 14. The CDR3 region is CASTEFGGTSGGEQFF. CDR3 in DNA: TGTGCCAGCACCGAATTCGGGGGGACTAGCGGCGGTGAGCAGTTCTTC.

This clonotype was picked up many times. This chain uses TRBV28 with TRBJ1-2; no clear D. With 4 bases removed from V and 2 bases from J, the gap between germline ends came to 20 bases. CDR1 and CDR2 (germline): MDHEN, SYDVKM. The CDR3 is 17 residues long. Here the CDR3 DNA reads TGTGCCAGCAGTTCCGGGGAAGGGAGAGGTCGGAACTATGGCTACACCTTC. Translated, it gives CASSSGEGRGRNYGYTF.

The sample holds many counts of this clonotype. The rearrangement links TRBV5-6 to TRBJ1-2, with TRBD1 as a possible D gene (5 bases). This CDR3 is built from 15 residues. V was trimmed by 4 bases and J by 8 bases, leaving 21 bases between them. Germline V CDR1 and CDR2: SGHDT, YYEEEE. Here the CDR3 DNA reads TGTGCCAGCAGCCCTCTTAACCAGGGTCTAGGCGGCTACACCTTC. It specifies CASSPLNQGLGGYTF.

The table lists this clonotype with many counts. CDR3 bases: TGCAGTGCTACCGGGACCCGGACCTACGAGCAGTACTTC. Translating gives CSATGTRTYEQYF. The rearrangement joins TRBV20-1 to TRBJ2-7; D is perhaps TRBD1 or TRBD2 (5 bases each). CDR3 length equals 13 residues. The ends were cut back, 4 bases at V and 2 bases at J, with 12 bases in the middle. Per the germline V gene, CDR1 is DFQATT and CDR2 is SNEGSKA (reference sequence).

The table lists this clonotype with many counts. This chain links TRBV28 with TRBJ2-3; TRBD2 might be the D (6 bases). Trimming took 8 bases from V and 5 from J, leaving 20 bases between them. This CDR3 is 15 amino acids long. CDR1 and CDR2 from the germline V gene are MDHEN and SYDVKM. Written as DNA, the CDR3 is TGTGCCAGCGTGGCGGCGGGGCCGGAGGGAGATACGCAGTATTTT. Encoded protein: CASVAAGPEGDTQYF.

At least ten counts were recorded for this clonotype. The chain employs TRBV12-3 or TRBV12-4 and TRBJ2-7, with D tentatively TRBD1 (6 bases). This CDR3 spans 17 amino acids. V lost 4 bases, J lost 3 bases, and 22 bases lay in between. CDR3 nucleotide sequence: TGTGCCAGCAGTTCCCCGGGGCGGACAGAGGGAATCTACGAGCAGTACTTC. This encodes CASSSPGRTEGIYEQYF.

The V call is TRBV12-3 or TRBV12-4, the J call TRBJ1-2, with D possibly TRBD1 on 6 matching bases. The CDR3 has 14 residues. V dropped 3 bases and J dropped 3 bases, with 11 bases sitting between them. CDR3 in DNA: TGTGCCAGCAGTTTTGGTCGACAGGACTATGGCTACACCTTC. Encoded protein: CASSFGRQDYGYTF.

Within the sample, this clonotype is medium-sized. The genes are TRBV12-3 or TRBV12-4 and TRBJ2-7, with TRBD2 matching over 11 bases. The trim removed 8 bases at V and 1 base at J, leaving 7 bases unmatched. The CDR3 runs 15 residues. This CDR3 reads CASPLAGGPSYEQYF. DNA for the CDR3: TGTGCCAGCCCTTTAGCGGGAGGGCCGTCCTACGAGCAGTACTTC.

This clonotype has at least ten counts. This chain links TRBV28 with TRBJ2-7; D gene uncertain. V was pared by 5 bases and J by 0 bases, with 17 bases between. This CDR3 comprises 16 residues. Germline V gene lookup returns CDR1 MDHEN and CDR2 SYDVKM. The chain's CDR3 is CASSPLDARSSYEQYF. The DNA for the CDR3 is TGTGCCAGCAGTCCGCTGGACGCCCGGAGCTCCTACGAGCAGTACTTC.

In this sample, this clonotype turned up many times. The rearrangement links TRBV20-1 to TRBJ1-2, with a possible D match to TRBD1 (5 bases). There are 12 residues in the CDR3. Trimming took off 7 bases at V and 4 bases at J, with 13 bases between the two ends. Germline loops: CDR1 DFQATT, CDR2 SNEGSKA (reference sequence). CDR3 nucleotide sequence: TGCAGTGGGGGCAGGGCAACCTATGGCTACACCTTC. It yields the protein CSGGRATYGYTF.

The chain is built from TRBV28 and TRBJ2-7; 7 positions match TRBD1. CDR1 is MDHEN, CDR2 SYDVKM, per germline. The CDR3 length is 14 residues. J lost 3 bases, V lost 7 bases, and 9 bases had no gene match. The CDR3 here is CASTQTRGFYEQYF. The DNA of the CDR3 is TGTGCCAGCACCCAAACCAGGGGGTTCTACGAGCAGTACTTC.

The sample holds many counts of this clonotype. The chain has TRBV6-5 and TRBJ1-5; 7 nucleotides match TRBD1. Germline values: CDR1 MNHEY, CDR2 SVGAGI. V was pared by 5 bases and J by 1 base, with 11 bases of the junction left unmatched. This CDR3 has 17 amino acids. CDR3 residues: CASSPTGKAVSNQPQHF. DNA for the CDR3: TGTGCCAGCAGTCCGACAGGGAAAGCCGTAAGCAATCAGCCCCAGCATTTT.

This clonotype has a handful of counts. The chain joins TRBV29-1 to TRBJ1-2; no reliable D call. V lost 1 base, J lost 8 bases, and 11 bases lay in between. Germline CDR1 SQVTM, CDR2 ANQGSEA. This CDR3 region has 12 residues. CDR3 nucleotide sequence: TGCAGCGTTGAAGGTTATGGTGGCGGCTACACCTTC. This gives the protein CSVEGYGGGYTF.

In its sample, this clonotype was seen a few times. The chain uses TRBV6-5 and TRBJ2-7; 10 bases line up with TRBD2. V lost 4 bases, J lost 5 bases, and 8 bases stayed unmatched. Germline V lookup: CDR1 MNHEY, CDR2 SVGAGI. The CDR3 runs 15 residues. CDR3 residues: CASSSRAGGPDEQYF. The CDR3 coding sequence is TGTGCCAGCAGTTCCCGAGCGGGAGGGCCCGACGAGCAGTACTTC.

This clonotype was seen many times. The gene calls are TRBV20-1 and TRBJ2-2; 7 bases align to TRBD1. From germline, CDR1 is DFQATT and CDR2 SNEGSKA (reference sequence). This CDR3 is built from 14 residues. V dropped 4 bases and J dropped 6; count of bases not matched to a gene: 8. In DNA form, the CDR3 reads TGCAGTGCTACCACCAGGACAGGTCCCGGGGAGCTGTTTTTT. Residues: CSATTRTGPGELFF.

This clonotype was seen many times. The gene calls are TRBV29-1 and TRBJ2-1; D is unclear. V lost 7 bases, J lost 3 bases, and 7 bases lay in between. Per germline, CDR1 SQVTM and CDR2 ANQGSEA. The CDR3 contains 11 residues. The CDR3 loop reads CSGTIYNEQFF. Written as DNA, the CDR3 is TGCAGCGGTACTATCTACAATGAGCAGTTCTTC.

This clonotype appeared many times. V and J are TRBV10-3 and TRBJ2-7, with unresolved D. Germline V CDR1 and CDR2: ENHRY, SYGVKD. There are 12 residues in the CDR3. Trimming stripped 2 bases from V and 1 base from J, with 3 bases between. The CDR3 DNA sequence: TGTGCCATCAGTGAGGCTTCCTACGAGCAGTACTTC. This translates into CAISEASYEQYF.

This clonotype was observed many times. This chain joins TRBV7-3 and TRBJ2-3; D call uncertain. The CDR3 length is 14 residues. Germline V gene sequence: CDR1 SGHTA, CDR2 FQGTGA. V lost 3 bases to trimming and J lost 0 bases, with 7 bases between them. CDR3 protein: CASSLGRSTDTQYF. For the CDR3, the DNA is TGTGCCAGCAGCTTGGGCCGGAGCACAGATACGCAGTATTTT.

This clonotype showed up many times. The chain employs TRBV29-1 and TRBJ2-1; 10 bases agree with TRBD1. J lost 3 bases, V lost 4 bases, and 0 bases had no gene match. The CDR3 is made up of 13 amino acids. Germline V gives CDR1 SQVTM, CDR2 ANQGSEA. In DNA form, the CDR3 reads TGCAGCGTTGGGACAGGGGGCTACAATGAGCAGTTCTTC. Residues: CSVGTGGYNEQFF.

This rearrangement joins TRBV9 to TRBJ2-5, with D possibly being TRBD2 (5 bases). This CDR3 spans 15 amino acids. Trimming removed 1 base from V and 4 bases from J, with 14 bases in between. Germline V gene sequence: CDR1 SGDLS, CDR2 YYNGEE. The CDR3 DNA follows: TGTGCCAGCAGCGTATCGGCGGGCCTGGGAGAGACCCAGTACTTC. It encodes CASSVSAGLGETQYF.

This clonotype has ten or more counts. The rearrangement links TRBV5-6 to TRBJ1-1, with TRBD1 matching 9 bases. V dropped 1 base and J dropped 11; count of bases not matched to a gene: 6. Germline assignment: CDR1 SGHDT and CDR2 YYEEEE. The CDR3 sequence is 13 residues long. For the CDR3, the DNA is TGTGCCAGCAGCTTGATCCCTGGACAGGGGGCTTTCTTT. Amino acids: CASSLIPGQGAFF.